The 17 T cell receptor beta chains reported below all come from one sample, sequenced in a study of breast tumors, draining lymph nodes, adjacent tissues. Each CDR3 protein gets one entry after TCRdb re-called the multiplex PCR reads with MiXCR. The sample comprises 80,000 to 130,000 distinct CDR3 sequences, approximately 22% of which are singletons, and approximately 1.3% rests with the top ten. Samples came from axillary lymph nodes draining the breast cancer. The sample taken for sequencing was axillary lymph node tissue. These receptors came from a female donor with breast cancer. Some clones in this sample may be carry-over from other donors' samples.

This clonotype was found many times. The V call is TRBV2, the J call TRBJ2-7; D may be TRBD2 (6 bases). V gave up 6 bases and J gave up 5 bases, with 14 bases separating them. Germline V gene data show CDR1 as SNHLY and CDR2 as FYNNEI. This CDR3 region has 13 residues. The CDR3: CASRRGMIHEQYF. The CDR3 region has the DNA TGTGCCAGCAGACGCGGGATGATCCACGAGCAGTACTTC.

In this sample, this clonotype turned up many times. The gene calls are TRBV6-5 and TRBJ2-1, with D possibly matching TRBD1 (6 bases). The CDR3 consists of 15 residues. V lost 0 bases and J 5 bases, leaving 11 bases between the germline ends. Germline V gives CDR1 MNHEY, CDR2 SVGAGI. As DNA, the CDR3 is TGTGCCAGCAGTTACTCGAGGGGGAGAGACAATGAGCAGTTCTTC. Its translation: CASSYSRGRDNEQFF.

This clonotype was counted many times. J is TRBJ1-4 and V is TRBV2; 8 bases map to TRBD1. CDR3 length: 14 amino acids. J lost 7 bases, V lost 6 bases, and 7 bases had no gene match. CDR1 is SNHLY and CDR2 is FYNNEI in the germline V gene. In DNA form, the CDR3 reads TGTGCCAGCAGCCTAGACAGGGGAGCTGAAAAACTGTTTTTT. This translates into CASSLDRGAEKLFF.

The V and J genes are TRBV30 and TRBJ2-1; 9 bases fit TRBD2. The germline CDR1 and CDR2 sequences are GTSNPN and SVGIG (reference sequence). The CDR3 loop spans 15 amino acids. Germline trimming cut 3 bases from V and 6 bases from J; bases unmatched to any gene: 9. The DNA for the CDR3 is TGTGCCTGGAGATCTCCGGGACTAGCTTTCAATGAGCAGTTCTTC. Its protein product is CAWRSPGLAFNEQFF. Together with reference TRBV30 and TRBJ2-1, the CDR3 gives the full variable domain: SQTIHQWPATLVQPVGSPLSLECTVEGTSNPNLYWYRQAAGRGLQLLFYSVGIGQISSEVPQNLSASRPQDRQFILSSKKLLLSDSGFYLCAWRSPGLAFNEQFFGPGTRLTVL.

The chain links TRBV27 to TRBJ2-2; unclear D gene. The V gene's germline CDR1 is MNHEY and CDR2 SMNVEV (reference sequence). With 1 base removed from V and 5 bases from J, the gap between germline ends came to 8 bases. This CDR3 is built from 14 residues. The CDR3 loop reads CASSLLGYTGELFF. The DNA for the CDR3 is TGTGCCAGCAGTTTATTGGGGTATACCGGGGAGCTGTTTTTT.

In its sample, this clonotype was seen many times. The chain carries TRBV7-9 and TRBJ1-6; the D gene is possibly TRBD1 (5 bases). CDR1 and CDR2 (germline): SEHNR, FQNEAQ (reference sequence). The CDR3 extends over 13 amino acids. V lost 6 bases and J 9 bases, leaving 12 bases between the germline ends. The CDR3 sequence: CASSLVGVSPLHF. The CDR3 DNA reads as TGTGCCAGCAGTCTAGTAGGGGTTTCACCCCTCCACTTT.

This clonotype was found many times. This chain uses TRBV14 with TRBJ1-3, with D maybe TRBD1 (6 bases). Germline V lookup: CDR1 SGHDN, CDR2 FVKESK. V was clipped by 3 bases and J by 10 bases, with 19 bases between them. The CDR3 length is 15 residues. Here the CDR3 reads CASSHRTETLRTIYF. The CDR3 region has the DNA TGTGCCAGCAGCCATCGGACAGAGACGTTACGGACCATATATTTT.

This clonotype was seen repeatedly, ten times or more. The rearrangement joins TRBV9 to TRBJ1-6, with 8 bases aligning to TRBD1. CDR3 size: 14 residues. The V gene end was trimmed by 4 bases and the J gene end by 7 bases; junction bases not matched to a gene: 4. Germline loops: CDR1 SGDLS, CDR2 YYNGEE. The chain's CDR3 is CASSSWTGNSPLHF. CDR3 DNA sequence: TGTGCCAGCAGCTCTTGGACAGGGAATTCACCCCTCCACTTT.

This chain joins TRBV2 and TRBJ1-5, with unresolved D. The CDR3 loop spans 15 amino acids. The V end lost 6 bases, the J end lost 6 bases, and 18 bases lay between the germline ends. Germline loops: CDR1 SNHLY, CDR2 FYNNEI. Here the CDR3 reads CASSPTGRLAQPQHF. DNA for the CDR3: TGTGCCAGCAGCCCTACGGGGAGATTGGCTCAGCCCCAGCATTTT.

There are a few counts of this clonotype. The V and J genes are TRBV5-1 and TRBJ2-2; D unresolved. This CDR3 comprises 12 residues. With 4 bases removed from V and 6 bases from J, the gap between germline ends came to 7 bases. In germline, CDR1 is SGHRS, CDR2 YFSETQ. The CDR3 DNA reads TGCGCCAGCAGCCCTTGGTCCGGGGAGCTGTTTTTT. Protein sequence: CASSPWSGELFF.

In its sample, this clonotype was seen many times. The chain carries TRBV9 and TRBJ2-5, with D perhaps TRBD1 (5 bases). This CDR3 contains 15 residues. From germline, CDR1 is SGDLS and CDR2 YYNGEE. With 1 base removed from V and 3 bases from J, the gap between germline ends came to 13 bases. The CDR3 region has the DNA TGTGCCAGCAGCGTATTAGGGGCTTCAGAAGAGACCCAGTACTTC. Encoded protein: CASSVLGASEETQYF.

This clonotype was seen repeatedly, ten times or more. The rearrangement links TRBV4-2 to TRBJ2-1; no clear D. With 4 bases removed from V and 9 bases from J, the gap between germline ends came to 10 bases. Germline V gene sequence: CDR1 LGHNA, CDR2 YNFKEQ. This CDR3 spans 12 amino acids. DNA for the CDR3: TGTGCCAGCAGCCTAGGCTTAGGTGAGCAGTTCTTC. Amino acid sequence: CASSLGLGEQFF.

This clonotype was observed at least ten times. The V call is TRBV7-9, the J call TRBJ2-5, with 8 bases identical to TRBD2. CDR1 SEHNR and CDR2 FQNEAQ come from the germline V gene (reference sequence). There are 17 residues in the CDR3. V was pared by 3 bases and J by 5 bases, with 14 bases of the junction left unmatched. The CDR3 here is CASSFPPGGRSGETQYF. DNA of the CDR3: TGTGCCAGCAGCTTCCCCCCTGGCGGGAGGTCTGGGGAGACCCAGTACTTC.

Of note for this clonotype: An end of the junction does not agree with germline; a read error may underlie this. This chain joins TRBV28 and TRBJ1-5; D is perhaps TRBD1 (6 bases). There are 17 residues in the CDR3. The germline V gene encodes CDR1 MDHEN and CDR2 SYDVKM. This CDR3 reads CASSLYRLGGNNQPQHF. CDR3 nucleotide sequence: TGTGCCAGCAGTTTATATCGGTTGGGGGGCAACAATCAGCCTCAGCATTTT.

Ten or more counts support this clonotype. The CDR3 DNA sequence: TGTGCCAGCACCCCGGGGGTTCCCTATGGCTACACCTTC. The encoded protein is CASTPGVPYGYTF. This chain joins TRBV28 and TRBJ1-2, with D tentatively TRBD1 (5 bases). V was clipped by 7 bases and J by 4 bases, with 13 bases between them. The CDR3 is made up of 13 amino acids. The germline gives CDR1 MDHEN, CDR2 SYDVKM.

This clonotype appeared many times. The CDR3 loop is CSAKPGQGNYGYTF. CDR3 bases: TGCAGTGCAAAACCGGGACAGGGAAACTATGGCTACACCTTC. V gene TRBV20-1 combines with J gene TRBJ1-2; 9 bases align to TRBD1. The germline gives CDR1 DFQATT, CDR2 SNEGSKA (reference sequence). V lost 6 bases to trimming and J lost 2 bases; unmatched junction nucleotides: 7. The CDR3 contains 14 residues.

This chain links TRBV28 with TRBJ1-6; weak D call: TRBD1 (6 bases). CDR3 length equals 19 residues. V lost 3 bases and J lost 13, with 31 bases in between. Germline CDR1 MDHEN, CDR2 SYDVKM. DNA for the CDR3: TGTGCCAGCAGTTTTATAGTTTTTATCGGGGGCTCGACGGCGGGGCCCCTCCACTTT. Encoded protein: CASSFIVFIGGSTAGPLHF.